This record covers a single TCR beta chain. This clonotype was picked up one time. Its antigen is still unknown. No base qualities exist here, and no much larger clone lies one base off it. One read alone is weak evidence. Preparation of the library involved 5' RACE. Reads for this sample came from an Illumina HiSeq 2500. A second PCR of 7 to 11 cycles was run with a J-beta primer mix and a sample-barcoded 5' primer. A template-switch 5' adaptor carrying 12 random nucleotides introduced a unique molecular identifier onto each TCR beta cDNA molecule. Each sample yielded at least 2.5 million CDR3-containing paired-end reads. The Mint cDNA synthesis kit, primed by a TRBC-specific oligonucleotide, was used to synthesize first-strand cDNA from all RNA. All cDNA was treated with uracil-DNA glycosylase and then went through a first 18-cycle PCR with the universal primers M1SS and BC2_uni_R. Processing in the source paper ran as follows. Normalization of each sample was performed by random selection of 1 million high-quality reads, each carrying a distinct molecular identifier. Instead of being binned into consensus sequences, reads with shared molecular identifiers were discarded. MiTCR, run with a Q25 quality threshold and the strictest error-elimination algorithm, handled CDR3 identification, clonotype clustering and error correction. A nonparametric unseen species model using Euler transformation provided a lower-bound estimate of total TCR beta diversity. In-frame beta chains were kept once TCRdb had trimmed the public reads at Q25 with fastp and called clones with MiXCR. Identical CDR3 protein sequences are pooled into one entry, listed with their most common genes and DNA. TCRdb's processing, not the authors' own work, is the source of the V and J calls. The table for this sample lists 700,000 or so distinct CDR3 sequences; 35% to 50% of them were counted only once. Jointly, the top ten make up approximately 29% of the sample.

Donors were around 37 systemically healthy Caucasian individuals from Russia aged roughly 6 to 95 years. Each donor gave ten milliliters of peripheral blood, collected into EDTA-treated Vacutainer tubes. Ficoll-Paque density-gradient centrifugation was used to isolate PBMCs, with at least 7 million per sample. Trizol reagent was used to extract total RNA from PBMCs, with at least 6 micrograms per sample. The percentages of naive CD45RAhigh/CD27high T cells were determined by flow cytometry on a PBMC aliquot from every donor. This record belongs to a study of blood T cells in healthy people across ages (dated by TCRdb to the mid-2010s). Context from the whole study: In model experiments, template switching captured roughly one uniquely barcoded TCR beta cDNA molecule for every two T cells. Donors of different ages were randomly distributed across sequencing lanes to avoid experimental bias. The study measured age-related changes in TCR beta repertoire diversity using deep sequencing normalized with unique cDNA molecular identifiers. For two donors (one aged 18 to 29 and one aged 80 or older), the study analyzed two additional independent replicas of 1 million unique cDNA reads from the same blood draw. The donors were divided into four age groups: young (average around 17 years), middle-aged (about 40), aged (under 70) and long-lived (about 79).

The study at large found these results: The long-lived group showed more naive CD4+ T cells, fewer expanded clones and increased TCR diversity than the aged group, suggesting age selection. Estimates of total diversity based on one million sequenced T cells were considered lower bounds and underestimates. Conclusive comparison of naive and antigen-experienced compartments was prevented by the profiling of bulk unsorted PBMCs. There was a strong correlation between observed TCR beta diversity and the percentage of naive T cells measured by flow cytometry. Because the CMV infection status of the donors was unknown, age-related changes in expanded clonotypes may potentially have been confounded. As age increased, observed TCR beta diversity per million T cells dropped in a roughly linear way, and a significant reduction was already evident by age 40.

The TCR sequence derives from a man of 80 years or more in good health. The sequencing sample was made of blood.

CDR3 sequence: CSAPDGGKIYGYTF. The DNA sequence is as follows: TGCAGTGCCCCGGACGGGGGCAAAATCTATGGCTACACCTTC. Rearrangement joined TRBV20-1 to TRBJ1-2; perhaps TRBD1 is the D gene, with 6 bases matching. Including cysteine and phenylalanine, the CDR3 has 14 amino acids. Solely the CDR3 DNA is kept, with 42 bases framed from the first base. Deletion took 6 bases off V and 4 bases off J, with a span of 18 bases between the germline ends. CDR1 and CDR2 (DFQATT, SNEGSKA) derive from the germline V gene (reference sequence).